This T cell receptor (beta chain) was profiled in a study of Graves' ophthalmopathy and Graves' hyperthyroidism. In this sample, this clonotype turned up many times. Its antigen is not identified. The authors amplified TCR beta CDR3 regions from RNA transcripts. Investigators did first-round RT-PCR with HTBI primers, then second-round multiplex PCR. TCRdb redid the calling of the multiplex PCR reads with MiXCR, one entry per CDR3 protein. The sample lists 500,000 to 700,000 distinct CDR3 sequences; 35% to 40% were seen once. The CDR3 is 15 residues long. CDR1 SEHNR and CDR2 FQNEAQ come from the germline V gene (reference sequence). V dropped 0 bases and J dropped 6 bases, with 14 bases sitting between them. Study-wide results and caveats: In blood appeared most of the expanded thyroid clonotypes whose frequency exceeded 0.001.

The V and J genes are TRBV7-9 and TRBJ1-2; a weak D match, TRBD1 (6 bases). The clonotype comes from an adult man with Graves' hyperthyroidism. The sequenced material came from peripheral blood or thyroid tissue (not recorded which). As DNA, the CDR3 is TGTGCCAGCAGCTTAGCAACAGGGATTTACCATGGCTACACCTTC. Translation: CASSLATGIYHGYTF.